This T cell receptor beta chain was documented in a study of T cell responses to AZD1222 COVID-19 vaccine. Whole-study results and caveats: Vaccine-associated CD4 TCRs ranged over spike, dominating at 160-218 and 743-854. Most donors were white British and more were female, and clonal diversity was possibly underestimated.

As to this clone: Its antigen is unidentified.

CDR1 and CDR2 (germline): LGHDT, YNNKEL (reference sequence). The CDR3 consists of 12 residues. V lost 2 bases, J lost 6 bases, and 7 bases lay in between. TCRdb's table, derived via immunoSEQ multiplex PCR, lists solely in-frame clones and lacks some. The table shows 150,000 to 200,000 clones, with about 86% occurring only once. The TCR sequence derives from an adult in good health. Source: peripheral blood, taken on day 0 of AZD1222 vaccination. This chain connects TRBV3-1 (or the pseudogene TRBV3-2) to TRBJ1-2; D is perhaps TRBD1 (5 bases). CDR3 DNA: TGTGCCAGCAGCCAATCAGGGAATGGCTACACCTTC. This encodes CASSQSGNGYTF.